This TCR beta chain is drawn from a study of blood T cell repertoires in COVID-19. Produced via immunoSEQ multiplex PCR; TCRdb's table is partial and in-frame only. The sample yields more than 95,000 clones, about 80% seen once. The CDR3 extends over 11 amino acids. Deletions cut 5 bases from V and 11 bases from J, with 9 bases between. This clonotype was obtained from a man between 60 and 75 years old with acute or convalescent COVID-19. The sequenced sample was peripheral blood. The rearrangement uses TRBV12-3 or TRBV12-4 and TRBJ1-4, with D maybe TRBD1 (6 bases). CDR3 residues: CASSPGAKLFF. Here the CDR3 DNA reads TGTGCCAGCAGTCCAGGGGCTAAACTGTTTTTT.